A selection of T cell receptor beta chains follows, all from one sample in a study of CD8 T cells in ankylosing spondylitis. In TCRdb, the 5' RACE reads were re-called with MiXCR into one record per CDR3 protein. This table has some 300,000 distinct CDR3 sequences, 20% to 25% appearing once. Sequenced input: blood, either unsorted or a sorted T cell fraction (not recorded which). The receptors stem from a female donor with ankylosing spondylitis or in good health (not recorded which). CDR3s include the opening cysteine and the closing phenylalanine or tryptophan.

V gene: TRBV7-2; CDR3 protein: CASSRGLALETQYF
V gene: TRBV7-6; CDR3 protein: CASTQGTSGTPNEQFF
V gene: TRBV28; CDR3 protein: CASSSGPRGVPNYGYTF
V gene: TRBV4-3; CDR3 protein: CASSLGTEGLEQYF
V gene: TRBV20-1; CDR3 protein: CSAIPGEMGYTF
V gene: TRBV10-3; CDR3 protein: CASQTESSYNEQFF
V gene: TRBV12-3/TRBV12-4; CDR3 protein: CASSSEGREQYF
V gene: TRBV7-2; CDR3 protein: CASSLRGNQPQHF
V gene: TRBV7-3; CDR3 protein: CASSSRFTSGGYNEQFF
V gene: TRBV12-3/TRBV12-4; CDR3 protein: CASSPATGPGNTIYF
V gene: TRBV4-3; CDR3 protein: CASSQDLGPGELFF
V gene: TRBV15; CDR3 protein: CATSIDPGLVNEQFF
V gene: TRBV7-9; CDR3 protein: CASSETGRNEKLFF
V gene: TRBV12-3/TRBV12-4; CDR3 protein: CASGEGQKEGAEAFF
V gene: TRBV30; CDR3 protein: CAWRSRETQYF
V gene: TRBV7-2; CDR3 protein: CASSLGTGPDTQYF
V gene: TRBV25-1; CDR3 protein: CASRPGQSYGYTF
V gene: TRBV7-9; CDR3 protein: CASSLATLAGGGETQYF
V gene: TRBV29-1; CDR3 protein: CSARAGDTQYF
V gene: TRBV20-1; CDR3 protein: CSARELTGYTF
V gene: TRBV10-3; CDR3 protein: CATRQGGSSPLHF
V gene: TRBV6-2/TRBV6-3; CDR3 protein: CASQPVGTSGYNEQFF
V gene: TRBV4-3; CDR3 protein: CASSVLGSQETQYF
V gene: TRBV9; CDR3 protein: CASSARQGAANTEAFF
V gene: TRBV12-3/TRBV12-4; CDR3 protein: CASSFGPGEGRETQYF
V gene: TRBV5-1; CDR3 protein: CASSLGAGSAYEQYF
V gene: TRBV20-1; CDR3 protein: CSARSVAGQDNQPQHF
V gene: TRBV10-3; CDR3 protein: CAISEKTTFYGDTQYF
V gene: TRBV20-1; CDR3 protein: CSAPRRGTGELFF
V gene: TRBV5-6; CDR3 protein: CASSFTGSGTEAFF
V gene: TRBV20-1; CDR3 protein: CSAVYTTDTQYF
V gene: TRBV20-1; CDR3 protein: CSAGETSGGYNEQFF
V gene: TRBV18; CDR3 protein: CASTSTEGSVSGELFF
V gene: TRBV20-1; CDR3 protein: CSASQGSNQPQHF
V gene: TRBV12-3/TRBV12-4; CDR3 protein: CASSPDRGREKLFF
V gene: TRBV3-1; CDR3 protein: CASSQDPSRPKETQYF
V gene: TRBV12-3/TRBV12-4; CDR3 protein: CASSLSGIDNSPLHF
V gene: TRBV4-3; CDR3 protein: CASSQVADRWFTDTQYF
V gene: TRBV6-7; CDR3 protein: CASSYPSGDAGGAYEQYF
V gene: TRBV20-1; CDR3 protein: CSASDNEQFF
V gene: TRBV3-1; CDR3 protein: CASSQGTRETQYF
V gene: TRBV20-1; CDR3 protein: CSATQGVADTQYF
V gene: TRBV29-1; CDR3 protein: CSVALGGDSNQPQHF
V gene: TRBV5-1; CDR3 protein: CASSLGGRRAYEQYF
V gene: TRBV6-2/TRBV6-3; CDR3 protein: CASTFDRETQYF
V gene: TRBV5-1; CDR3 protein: CASQIDTDTQYF
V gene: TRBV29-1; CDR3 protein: CSVDAGFVTDTQYF
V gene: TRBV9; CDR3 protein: CASSALGEDTQYF
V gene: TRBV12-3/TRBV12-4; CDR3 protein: CASSLLGFRASYGYTF
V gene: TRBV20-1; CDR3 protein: CSAIRIGSTDTQYF
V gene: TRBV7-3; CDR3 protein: CASSQTSGRYTGELFF
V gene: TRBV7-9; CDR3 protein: CASSATASTDTQYF
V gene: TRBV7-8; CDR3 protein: CASSTAEVLPYEQYF
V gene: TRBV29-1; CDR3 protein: CSAERGDARTYEQYF
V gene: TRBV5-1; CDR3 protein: CASTALDRGSTEAFF
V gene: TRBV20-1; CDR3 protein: CSAPWTGEETQYF
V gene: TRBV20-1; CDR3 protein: CSARALGQGYNEQFF
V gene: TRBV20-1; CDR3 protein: CSASFRAGPRNTGELFF
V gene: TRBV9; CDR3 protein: CASTLGAGGLNNEQFF
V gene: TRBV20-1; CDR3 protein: CSARGSGTVYEQYF